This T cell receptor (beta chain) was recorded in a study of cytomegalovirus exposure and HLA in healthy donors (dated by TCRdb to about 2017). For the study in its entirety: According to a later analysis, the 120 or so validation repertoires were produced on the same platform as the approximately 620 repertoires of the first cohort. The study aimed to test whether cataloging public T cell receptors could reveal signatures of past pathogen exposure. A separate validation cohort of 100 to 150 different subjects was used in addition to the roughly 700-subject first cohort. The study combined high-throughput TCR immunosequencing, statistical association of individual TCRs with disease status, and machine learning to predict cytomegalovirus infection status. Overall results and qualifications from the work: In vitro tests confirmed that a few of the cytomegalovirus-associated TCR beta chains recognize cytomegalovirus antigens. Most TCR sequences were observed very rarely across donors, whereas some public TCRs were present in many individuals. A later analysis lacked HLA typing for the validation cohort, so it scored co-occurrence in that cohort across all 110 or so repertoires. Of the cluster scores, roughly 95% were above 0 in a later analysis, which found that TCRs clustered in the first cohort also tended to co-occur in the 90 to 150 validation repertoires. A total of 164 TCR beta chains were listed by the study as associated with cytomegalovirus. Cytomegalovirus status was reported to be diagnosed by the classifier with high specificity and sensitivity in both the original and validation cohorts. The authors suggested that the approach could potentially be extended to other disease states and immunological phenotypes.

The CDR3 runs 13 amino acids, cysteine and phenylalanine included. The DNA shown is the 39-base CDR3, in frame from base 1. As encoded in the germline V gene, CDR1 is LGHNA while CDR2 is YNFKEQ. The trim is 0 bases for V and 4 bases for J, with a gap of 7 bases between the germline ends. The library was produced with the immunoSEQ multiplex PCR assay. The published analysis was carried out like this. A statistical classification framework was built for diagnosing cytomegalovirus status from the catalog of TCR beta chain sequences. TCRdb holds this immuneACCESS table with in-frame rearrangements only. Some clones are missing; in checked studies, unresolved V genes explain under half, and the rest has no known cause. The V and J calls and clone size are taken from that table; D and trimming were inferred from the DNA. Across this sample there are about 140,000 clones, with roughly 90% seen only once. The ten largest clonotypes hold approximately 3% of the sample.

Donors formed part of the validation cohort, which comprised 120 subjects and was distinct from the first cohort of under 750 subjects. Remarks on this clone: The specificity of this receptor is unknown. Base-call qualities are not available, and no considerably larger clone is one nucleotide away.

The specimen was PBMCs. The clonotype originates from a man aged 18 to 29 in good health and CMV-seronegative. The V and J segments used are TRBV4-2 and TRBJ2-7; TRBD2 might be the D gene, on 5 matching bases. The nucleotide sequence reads TGTGCCAGCAGCCAAGAGAGGGAGTACGAGCAGTACTTC. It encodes CASSQEREYEQYF.